This T cell receptor beta chain was profiled in a study of graft-versus-host responses after intestinal transplantation. Using immunoSEQ multiplex PCR, the repertoire was profiled, and TCRdb retains in-frame clones only, with some absent. The sample lists several thousand clones; 25% were seen once. The researchers put some 200,000 CFSE-labeled responder cells into plates with some 200,000 irradiated, violet-dye-labeled stimulator cells. Source: alloreactive CD4+ T cells from a mixed lymphocyte reaction culture, taken before transplantation. Subset in this sample: CFSE-low proliferating T cells sorted from roughly six-day pre-transplant mixed lymphocyte reaction (GvH or HvG direction). The sequence was obtained from a human patient who was an organ donor for intestinal transplantation.

Here the CDR3 DNA reads TGTGCCAGCAGTGAAGCCGTACGCGGGTATGGCTACACCTTC. Its translation: CASSEAVRGYGYTF. J is TRBJ1-2 and V is TRBV6-1; D gene unclear. The germline V and J ends were trimmed by 0 bases and 5 bases, with 10 bases remaining between them. Germline V gene sequence: CDR1 MNHNS, CDR2 SASEGT. The CDR3 is 14 residues long.